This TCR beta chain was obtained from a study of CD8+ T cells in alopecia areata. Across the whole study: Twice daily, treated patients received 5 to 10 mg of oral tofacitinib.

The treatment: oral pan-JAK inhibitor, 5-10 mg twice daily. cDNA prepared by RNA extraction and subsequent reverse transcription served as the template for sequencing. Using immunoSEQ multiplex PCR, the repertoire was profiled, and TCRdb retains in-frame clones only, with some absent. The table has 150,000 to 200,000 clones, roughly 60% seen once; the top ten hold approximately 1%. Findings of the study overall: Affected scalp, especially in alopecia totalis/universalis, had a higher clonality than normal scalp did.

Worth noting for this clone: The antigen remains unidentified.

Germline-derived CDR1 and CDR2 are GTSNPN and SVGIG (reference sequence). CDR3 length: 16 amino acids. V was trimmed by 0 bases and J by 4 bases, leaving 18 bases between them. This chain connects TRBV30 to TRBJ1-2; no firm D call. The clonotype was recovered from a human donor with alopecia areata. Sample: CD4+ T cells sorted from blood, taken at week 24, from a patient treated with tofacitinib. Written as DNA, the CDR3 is TGTGCCTGGAGTGTCCTACGGGGAGGACGGGGCTATGGCTACACCTTC. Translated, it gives CAWSVLRGGRGYGYTF.